This T cell receptor (beta chain) was sequenced during a study of blood T cell repertoires in COVID-19. Germline CDR1 is LNHDA and CDR2 is SQIVND (reference sequence). This CDR3 region has 15 residues. The ends lost 9 bases at V and 7 bases at J; junction bases unmatched: 17. Here immunoSEQ multiplex PCR was the method, and the copy in TCRdb shows in-frame clones only, minus some. This table holds under 300,000 clones, around 88% found once. V gene TRBV19 combines with J gene TRBJ1-2; 7 positions agree with TRBD1. The receptor comes from a woman aged 40 to 49 with acute COVID-19. The sample was PBMCs or T cells enriched from blood (not recorded which). CDR3: CASRTKIRGSGGYTF. The CDR3 region has the DNA TGTGCCAGCCGGACCAAGATCAGGGGGTCGGGTGGCTACACCTTC.